The T cell receptor beta chain under discussion was sequenced for a study of response to subunit inactivated influenza vaccine. The germline V and J ends were trimmed by 5 bases and 5 bases, with 9 bases remaining between them. Germline lookup yields CDR1 SGHVS and CDR2 FNYEAQ. The CDR3 has 12 amino acids. Notes on the study in general: Authors suggested each seasonal influenza vaccination recruits few new T cells.

For this clonotype: Its antigen is undetermined.

Using its own MiXCR run on the RT-PCR reads, TCRdb lists one record per CDR3 protein. The data hold about 150,000 distinct CDR3 sequences, with about 10% observed a single time. This chain connects TRBV7-6 to TRBJ2-5; D is undetermined. This receptor was identified in a man aged 45 to 75 who received an inactivated influenza vaccine. The material was CD8+ T cells sorted from PBMCs, obtained around 25 months after vaccination. CDR3 protein: CASSRSWETQYF. Here the CDR3 DNA reads TGTGCCAGCAGCCGCTCGTGGGAGACCCAGTACTTC.